This T cell receptor (beta chain) emerged from a study of cytomegalovirus exposure and HLA in healthy donors. Study outcomes and limitations: Across HLA loci, a later analysis found differing TCR association rates, with DRB1 most and HLA-C fewest. Sequencing likely caused a cluster of highly shared sequence variants.

PCR employed 60 Vbeta and 13 Jbeta primers. Profiling relied on immunoSEQ multiplex PCR, and the TCRdb table lists in-frame clones only, not all of them. Of around 110,000 clones in the sample, roughly 82% are singletons; the top ten hold approximately 4.2%. Germline V gives CDR1 SEHNR, CDR2 FQNEAQ (reference sequence). There are 16 residues in the CDR3. The V gene lost 3 bases and the J gene lost 3 bases, with 15 bases spanning the gap. Each donor was healthy, and each was a bone marrow donor. This clone was detected only a few times. Its antigen is currently unknown. The receptor's source is a male donor in good health and CMV-seronegative. Sequenced sample: PBMCs. The V and J genes are TRBV7-9 and TRBJ2-1, with D maybe TRBD2 (6 bases). The CDR3 DNA is TGTGCCAGCAGCTTTTCCAAACTAGCTCTCTACAATGAGCAGTTCTTC. Translating it yields CASSFSKLALYNEQFF.